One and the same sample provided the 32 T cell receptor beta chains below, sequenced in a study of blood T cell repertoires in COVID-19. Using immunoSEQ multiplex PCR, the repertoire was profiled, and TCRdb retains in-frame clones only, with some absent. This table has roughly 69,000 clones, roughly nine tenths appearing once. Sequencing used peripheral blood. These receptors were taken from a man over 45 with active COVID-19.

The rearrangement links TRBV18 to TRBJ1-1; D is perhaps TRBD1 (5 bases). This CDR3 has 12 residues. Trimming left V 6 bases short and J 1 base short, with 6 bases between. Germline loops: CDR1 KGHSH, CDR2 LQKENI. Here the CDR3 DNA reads TGTGCCAGCTCGGACACGAACACTGAAGCTTTCTTT. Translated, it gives CASSDTNTEAFF.

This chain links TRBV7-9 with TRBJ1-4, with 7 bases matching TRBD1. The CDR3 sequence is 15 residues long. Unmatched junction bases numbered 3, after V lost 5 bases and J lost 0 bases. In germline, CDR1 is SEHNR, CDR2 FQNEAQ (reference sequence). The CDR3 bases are TGTGCCAGCAGCCGGGACAGTCCAACTAATGAAAAACTGTTTTTT. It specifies CASSRDSPTNEKLFF.

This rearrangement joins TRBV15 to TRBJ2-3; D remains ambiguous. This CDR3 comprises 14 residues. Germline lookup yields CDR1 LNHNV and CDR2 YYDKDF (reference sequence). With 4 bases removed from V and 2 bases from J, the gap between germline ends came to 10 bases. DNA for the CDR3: TGTGCCACCAGCATGACTGTGACCACAGATACGCAGTATTTT. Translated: CATSMTVTTDTQYF.

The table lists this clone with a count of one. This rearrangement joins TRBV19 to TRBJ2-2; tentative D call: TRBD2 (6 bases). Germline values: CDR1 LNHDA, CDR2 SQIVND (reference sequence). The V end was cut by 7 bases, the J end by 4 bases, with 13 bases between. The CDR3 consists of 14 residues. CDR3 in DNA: TGTGCCAGTATAGGGACTTTGGGCACCGGGGAGCTGTTTTTT. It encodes CASIGTLGTGELFF. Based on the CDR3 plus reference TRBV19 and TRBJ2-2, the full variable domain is DGGITQSPKYLFRKEGQNVTLSCEQNLNHDAMYWYRQDPGQGLRLIYYSQIVNDFQKGDIAEGYSVSREKKESFPLTVTSAQKNPTAFYLCASIGTLGTGELFFGEGSRLTVL.

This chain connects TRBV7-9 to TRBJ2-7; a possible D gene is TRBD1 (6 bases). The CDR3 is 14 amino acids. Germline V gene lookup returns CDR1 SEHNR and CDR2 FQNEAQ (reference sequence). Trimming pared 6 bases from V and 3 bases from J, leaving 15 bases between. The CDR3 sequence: CASRMGAGNYEQYF. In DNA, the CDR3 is TGTGCCAGCAGGATGGGGGCAGGAAACTACGAGCAGTACTTC.

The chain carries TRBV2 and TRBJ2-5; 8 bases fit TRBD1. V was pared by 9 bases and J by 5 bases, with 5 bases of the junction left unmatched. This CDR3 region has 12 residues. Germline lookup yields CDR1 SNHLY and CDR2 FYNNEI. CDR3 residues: CASLNRGETQYF. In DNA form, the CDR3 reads TGTGCCAGTCTTAACAGGGGGGAGACCCAGTACTTC.

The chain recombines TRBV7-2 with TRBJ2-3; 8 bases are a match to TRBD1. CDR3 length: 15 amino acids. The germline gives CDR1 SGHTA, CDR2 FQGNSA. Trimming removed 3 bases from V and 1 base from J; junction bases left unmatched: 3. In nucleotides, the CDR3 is TGTGCCAGCAGCTTGACAGGGGTTGGCACAGATACGCAGTATTTT. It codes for CASSLTGVGTDTQYF.

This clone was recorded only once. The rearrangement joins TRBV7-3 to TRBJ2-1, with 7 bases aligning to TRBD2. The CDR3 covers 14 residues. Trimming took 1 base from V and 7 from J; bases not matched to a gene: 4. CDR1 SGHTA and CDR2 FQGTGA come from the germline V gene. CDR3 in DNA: TGTGCCAGCAGCTTAAACCTAGCGGCAAATGAGCAGTTCTTC. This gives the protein CASSLNLAANEQFF. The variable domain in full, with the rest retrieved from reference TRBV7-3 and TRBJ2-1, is GAGVSQTPSNKVTEKGKYVELRCDPISGHTALYWYRQSLGQGPEFLIYFQGTGAADDSGLPNDRFFAVRPEGSVSTLKIQRTERGDSAVYLCASSLNLAANEQFFGPGTRLTVL.

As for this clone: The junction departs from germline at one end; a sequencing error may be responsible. CDR3 DNA sequence: TGTGCCAGCAGCGTAGGACAGATCGGGTTC. Its protein product is CASSVGQIGF. The chain carries TRBV9 and TRBJ2-7; weak D call: TRBD1 (5 bases). The CDR3 is made up of 10 amino acids. Germline V gene lookup returns CDR1 SGDLS and CDR2 YYNGEE.

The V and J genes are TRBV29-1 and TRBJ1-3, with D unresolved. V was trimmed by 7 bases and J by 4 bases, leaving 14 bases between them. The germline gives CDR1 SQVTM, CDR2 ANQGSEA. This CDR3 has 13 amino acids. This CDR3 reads CSAATTEGNTIYF. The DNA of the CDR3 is TGCAGCGCTGCCACCACAGAAGGAAACACCATATATTTT. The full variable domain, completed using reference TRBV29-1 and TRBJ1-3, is SAVISQKPSRDICQRGTSLTIQCQVDSQVTMMFWYRQQPGQSLTLIATANQGSEATYESGFVIDKFPISRPNLTFSTLTVSNMSPEDSSIYLCSAATTEGNTIYFGEGSWLTVV.

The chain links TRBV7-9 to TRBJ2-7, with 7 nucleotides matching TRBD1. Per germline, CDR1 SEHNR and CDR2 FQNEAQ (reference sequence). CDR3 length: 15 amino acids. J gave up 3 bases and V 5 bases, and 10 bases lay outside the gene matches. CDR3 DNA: TGTGCCAGCAGCGATGAATGGGGACAGAACTACGAGCAGTACTTC. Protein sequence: CASSDEWGQNYEQYF.

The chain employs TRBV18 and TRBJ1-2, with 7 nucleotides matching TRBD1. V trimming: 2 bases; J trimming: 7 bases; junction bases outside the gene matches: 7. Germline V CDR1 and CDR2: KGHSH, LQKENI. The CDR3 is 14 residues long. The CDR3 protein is CASSPLRQGGGYTF. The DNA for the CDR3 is TGTGCCAGCTCACCATTAAGACAGGGAGGTGGCTACACCTTC.

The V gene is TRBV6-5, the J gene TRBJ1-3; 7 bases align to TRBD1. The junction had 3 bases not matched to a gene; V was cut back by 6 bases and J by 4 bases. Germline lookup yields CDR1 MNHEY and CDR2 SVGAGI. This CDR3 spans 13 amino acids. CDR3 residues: CASRGTVGNTIYF. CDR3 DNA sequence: TGTGCCAGCAGGGGGACAGTGGGAAACACCATATATTTT.

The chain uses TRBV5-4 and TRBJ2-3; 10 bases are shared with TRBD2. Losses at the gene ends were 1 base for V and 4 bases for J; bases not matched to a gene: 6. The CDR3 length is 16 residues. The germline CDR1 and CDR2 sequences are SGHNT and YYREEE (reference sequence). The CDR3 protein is CASSLRSGGAADTQYF. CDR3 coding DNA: TGTGCCAGCAGCTTGAGGAGCGGGGGGGCCGCAGATACGCAGTATTTT.

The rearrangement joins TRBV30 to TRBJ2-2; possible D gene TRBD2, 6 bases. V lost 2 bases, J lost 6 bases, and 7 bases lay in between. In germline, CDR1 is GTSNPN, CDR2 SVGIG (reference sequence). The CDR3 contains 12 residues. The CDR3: CAWSRDSGELFF. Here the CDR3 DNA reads TGTGCCTGGAGTCGGGACTCCGGGGAGCTGTTTTTT. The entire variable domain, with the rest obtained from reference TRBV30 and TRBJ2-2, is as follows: SQTIHQWPATLVQPVGSPLSLECTVEGTSNPNLYWYRQAAGRGLQLLFYSVGIGQISSEVPQNLSASRPQDRQFILSSKKLLLSDSGFYLCAWSRDSGELFFGEGSRLTVL.

The CDR3 coding sequence is TGTGCCAGCAGCTTATTCGTTACGGGAGGATACAATGAGCAGTTCTTC. Translated: CASSLFVTGGYNEQFF. The chain carries TRBV7-6 and TRBJ2-1; 7 nucleotides line up with TRBD2. After removal of 2 bases from V and 4 bases from J, the junction contained 8 bases not matched to a gene. The germline CDR1 and CDR2 sequences are SGHVS and FNYEAQ. This CDR3 contains 16 residues.

The CDR3 sequence is CASSQDSGVSGRAREQFF. In DNA form, the CDR3 reads TGCGCCAGCAGCCAAGATAGCGGTGTGAGCGGGAGGGCCAGGGAGCAGTTCTTC. The chain has TRBV4-3 and TRBJ2-1; TRBD2 agrees at 10 bases. The CDR3 length is 18 residues. The trim removed 0 bases at V and 10 bases at J, leaving 15 bases unmatched. Germline CDR1 is LGHNA and CDR2 is YSLEER.

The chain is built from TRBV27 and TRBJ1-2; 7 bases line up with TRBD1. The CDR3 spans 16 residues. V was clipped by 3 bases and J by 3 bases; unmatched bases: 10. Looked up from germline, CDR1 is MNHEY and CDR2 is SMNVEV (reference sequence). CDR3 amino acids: CASSFYSGTAYYGYTF. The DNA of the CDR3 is TGTGCCAGCAGTTTCTATTCGGGGACAGCTTACTATGGCTACACCTTC.

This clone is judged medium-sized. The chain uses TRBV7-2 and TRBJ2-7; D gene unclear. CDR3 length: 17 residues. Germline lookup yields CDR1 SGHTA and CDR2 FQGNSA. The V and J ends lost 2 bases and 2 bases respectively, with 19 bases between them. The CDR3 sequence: CASSLSGMSYRAYEQYF. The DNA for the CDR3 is TGTGCCAGCAGCTTAAGTGGTATGTCGTACAGAGCCTACGAGCAGTACTTC.

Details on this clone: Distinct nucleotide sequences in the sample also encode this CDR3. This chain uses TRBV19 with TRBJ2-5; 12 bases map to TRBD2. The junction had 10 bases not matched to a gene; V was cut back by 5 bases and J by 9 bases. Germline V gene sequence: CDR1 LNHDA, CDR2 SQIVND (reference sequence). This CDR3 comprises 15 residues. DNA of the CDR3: TGTGCCAGTAGTGCTACTAGCGGGGGGCCCCCGGCCCAGTACTTC. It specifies CASSATSGGPPAQYF. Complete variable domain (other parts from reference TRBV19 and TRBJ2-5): DGGITQSPKYLFRKEGQNVTLSCEQNLNHDAMYWYRQDPGQGLRLIYYSQIVNDFQKGDIAEGYSVSREKKESFPLTVTSAQKNPTAFYLCASSATSGGPPAQYFGPGTRLLVL.

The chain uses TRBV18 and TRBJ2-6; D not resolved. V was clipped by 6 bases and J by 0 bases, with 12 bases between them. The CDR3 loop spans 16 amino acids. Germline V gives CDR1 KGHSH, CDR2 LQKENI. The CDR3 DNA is TGTGCCAGCTCCCCAAAACCGGGCTCTGGGGCCAACGTCCTGACTTTC. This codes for CASSPKPGSGANVLTF.

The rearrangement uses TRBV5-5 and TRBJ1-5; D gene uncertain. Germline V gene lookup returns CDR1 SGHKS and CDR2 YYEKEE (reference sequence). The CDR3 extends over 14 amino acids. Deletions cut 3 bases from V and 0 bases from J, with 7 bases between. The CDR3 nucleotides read TGTGCCAGCAGCTCAGGTATTAGCAATCAGCCCCAGCATTTT. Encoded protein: CASSSGISNQPQHF.

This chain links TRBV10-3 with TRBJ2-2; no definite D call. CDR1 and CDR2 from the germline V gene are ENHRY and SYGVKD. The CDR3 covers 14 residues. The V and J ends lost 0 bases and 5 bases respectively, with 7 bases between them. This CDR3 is CAISESSGTGELFF. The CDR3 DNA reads TGTGCCATCAGTGAGTCATCAGGAACCGGGGAGCTGTTTTTT.

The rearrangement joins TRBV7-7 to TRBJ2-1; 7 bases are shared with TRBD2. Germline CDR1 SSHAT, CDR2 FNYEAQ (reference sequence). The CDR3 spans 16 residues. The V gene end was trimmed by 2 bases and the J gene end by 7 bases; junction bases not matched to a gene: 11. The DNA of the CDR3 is TGTGCCAGCAGCTTAACTCGGACTAGTATACAGAATGAGCAGTTCTTC. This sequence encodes CASSLTRTSIQNEQFF. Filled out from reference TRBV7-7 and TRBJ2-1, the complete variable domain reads GAGVSQSPRYKVTKRGQDVTLRCDPISSHATLYWYQQALGQGPEFLTYFNYEAQPDKSGLPSDRFSAERPEGSISTLTIQRTEQRDSAMYRCASSLTRTSIQNEQFFGPGTRLTVL.

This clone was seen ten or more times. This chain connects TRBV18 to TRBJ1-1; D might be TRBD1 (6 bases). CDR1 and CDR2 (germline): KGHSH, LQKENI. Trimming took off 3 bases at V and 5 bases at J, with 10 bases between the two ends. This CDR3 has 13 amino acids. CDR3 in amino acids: CASSPSRGTEAFF. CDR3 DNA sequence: TGTGCCAGCTCACCCTCGAGGGGGACTGAAGCTTTCTTT. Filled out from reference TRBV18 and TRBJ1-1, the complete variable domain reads NAGVMQNPRHLVRRRGQEARLRCSPMKGHSHVYWYRQLPEEGLKFMVYLQKENIIDESGMPKERFSAEFPKEGPSILRIQQVVRGDSAAYFCASSPSRGTEAFFGQGTRLTVV.

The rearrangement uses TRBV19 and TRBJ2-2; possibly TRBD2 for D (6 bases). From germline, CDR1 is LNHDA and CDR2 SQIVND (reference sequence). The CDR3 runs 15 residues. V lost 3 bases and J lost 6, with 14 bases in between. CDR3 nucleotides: TGTGCCAGTAGTATTGCCCGGGGGAGGCCCGGGGAGCTGTTTTTT. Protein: CASSIARGRPGELFF.

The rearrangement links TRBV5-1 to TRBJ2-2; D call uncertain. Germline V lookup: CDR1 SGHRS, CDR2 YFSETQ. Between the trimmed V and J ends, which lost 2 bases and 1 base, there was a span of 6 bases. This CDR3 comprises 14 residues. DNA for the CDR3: TGCGCCAGCAGCTTCTCAGGGAACACCGGGGAGCTGTTTTTT. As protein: CASSFSGNTGELFF.

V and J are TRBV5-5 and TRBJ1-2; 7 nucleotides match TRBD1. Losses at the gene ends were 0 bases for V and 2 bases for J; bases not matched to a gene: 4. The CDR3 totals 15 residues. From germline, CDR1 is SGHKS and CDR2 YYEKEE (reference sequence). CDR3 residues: CASSLGQGVNYGYTF. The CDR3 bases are TGTGCCAGCAGCTTGGGGCAGGGGGTAAACTATGGCTACACCTTC.

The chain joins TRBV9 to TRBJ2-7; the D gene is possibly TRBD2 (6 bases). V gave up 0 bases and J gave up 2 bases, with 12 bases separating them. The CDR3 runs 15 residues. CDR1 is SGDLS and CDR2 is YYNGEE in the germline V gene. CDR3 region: CASSVEGSGPYEQYF. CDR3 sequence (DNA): TGTGCCAGCAGCGTAGAGGGTAGCGGACCCTACGAGCAGTACTTC.

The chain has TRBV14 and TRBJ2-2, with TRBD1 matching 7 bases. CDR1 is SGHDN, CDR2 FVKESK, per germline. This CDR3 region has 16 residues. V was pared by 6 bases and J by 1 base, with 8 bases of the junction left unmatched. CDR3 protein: CASRRDRAWNTGELFF. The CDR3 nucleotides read TGTGCCAGCAGGAGAGACAGGGCATGGAACACCGGGGAGCTGTTTTTT.

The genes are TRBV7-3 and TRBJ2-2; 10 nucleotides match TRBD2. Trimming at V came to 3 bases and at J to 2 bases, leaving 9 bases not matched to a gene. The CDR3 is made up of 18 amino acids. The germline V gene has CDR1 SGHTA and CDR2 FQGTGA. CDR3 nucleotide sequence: TGTGCCAGCAGCTTTCGGGGAACTAGCGGGGTCAACACCGGGGAGCTGTTTTTT. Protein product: CASSFRGTSGVNTGELFF.

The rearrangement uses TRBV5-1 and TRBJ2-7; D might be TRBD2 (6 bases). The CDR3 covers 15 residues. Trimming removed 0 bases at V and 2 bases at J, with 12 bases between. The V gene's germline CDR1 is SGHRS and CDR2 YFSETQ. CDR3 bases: TGCGCCAGCAGCTTGGCTCTGGGGGGTACCTACGAGCAGTACTTC. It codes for CASSLALGGTYEQYF.